Presented here are 9 T cell receptor beta chains from one specimen sequenced in a study of blood T cell repertoires in COVID-19. Method: immunoSEQ multiplex PCR; TCRdb's copy keeps in-frame clones and lacks some. The sample holds about 13,000 clones, roughly 90% seen once. The sample was peripheral blood. The receptors here all came from a human donor with active COVID-19. The donor label of this sample is uncertain.

Details on this clone: This specimen includes other DNA sequences encoding the same CDR3. The chain links TRBV7-2 to TRBJ2-1; 12 nucleotides align to TRBD2. The V gene end was trimmed by 0 bases and the J gene end by 4 bases; junction bases not matched to a gene: 7. Germline-derived CDR1 and CDR2 are SGHTA and FQGNSA. CDR3 length equals 18 residues. CDR3 sequence: CASSLAASGGARYNEQFF. For the CDR3, the DNA is TGTGCCAGCAGCTTAGCGGCTAGCGGGGGGGCGAGATACAATGAGCAGTTCTTC.

The rearrangement uses TRBV6-5 and TRBJ1-4, with D uncertain. The V end was cut by 6 bases, the J end by 7 bases, with 18 bases between. The CDR3 runs 15 residues. Germline loops: CDR1 MNHEY, CDR2 SVGAGI. The chain's CDR3 is CASSSSDLGGEKLFF. The CDR3 bases are TGTGCCAGCAGCTCATCGGACCTAGGAGGTGAAAAACTGTTTTTT.

The chain recombines TRBV4-1 with TRBJ2-3; 8 bases agree with TRBD1. CDR3 size: 17 residues. Losses at the gene ends were 2 bases for V and 3 bases for J; bases not matched to a gene: 10. The V gene's germline CDR1 is MGHRA and CDR2 YSYEKL. As DNA, the CDR3 is TGCGCCAGCAGCCAAAGGAGACAGGGGCTCAGTACAGATACGCAGTATTTT. As protein: CASSQRRQGLSTDTQYF.

The chain is built from TRBV7-9 and TRBJ2-3; D is possibly TRBD2 (5 bases). Germline CDR1 is SEHNR and CDR2 is FQNEAQ (reference sequence). There are 18 residues in the CDR3. Deletions cut 3 bases from V and 1 base from J, with 20 bases between. The CDR3 spells CASSLSYNGGRGTDTQYF. In DNA form, the CDR3 reads TGTGCCAGCAGCTTGTCATATAACGGAGGACGGGGCACAGATACGCAGTATTTT.

The rearrangement uses TRBV9 and TRBJ2-3, with 11 positions matching TRBD2. Losses at the gene ends were 0 bases for V and 5 bases for J; bases not matched to a gene: 17. Per the germline V gene, CDR1 is SGDLS and CDR2 is YYNGEE. CDR3 size: 20 residues. This chain's CDR3 is CASSVGPPLGIAGGQDTQYF. The CDR3 bases are TGTGCCAGCAGCGTAGGTCCCCCCTTAGGTATAGCGGGGGGGCAAGATACGCAGTATTTT.

The CDR3 DNA follows: TGTGCCAGCAGTCACGCTTCCGGGGGGATTGGCTACACCTTC. It specifies CASSHASGGIGYTF. The chain has TRBV6-5 and TRBJ1-2; tentatively, D is TRBD1 (5 bases). Per the germline V gene, CDR1 is MNHEY and CDR2 is SVGAGI. CDR3 length: 14 residues. Trimming removed 5 bases from V and 7 bases from J, with 17 bases in between.

The rearrangement uses TRBV2 and TRBJ2-3; maybe TRBD1 (6 bases). There are 13 residues in the CDR3. Germline-derived CDR1 and CDR2 are SNHLY and FYNNEI. V shed 11 bases and J shed 0 bases, with 12 bases lying between them. In DNA, the CDR3 is TGTGCCTCACAGGGAACTAGCACAGATACGCAGTATTTT. Amino acid sequence: CASQGTSTDTQYF.

The genes are TRBV14 and TRBJ1-2; 12 bases agree with TRBD1. With V trimmed by 4 bases and J by 8 bases, 11 bases remained unmatched. Germline V gene lookup returns CDR1 SGHDN and CDR2 FVKESK. This CDR3 is 16 amino acids long. CDR3 nucleotide sequence: TGTGCCAGCAGCCCCCAGTGGGGACAGGGGGCTAGGGGCTACACCTTC. Its translation: CASSPQWGQGARGYTF.

This sequence joins TRBV6-2 or TRBV6-3 and TRBJ2-4, with a tentative D call TRBD1 (5 bases). Germline assignment: CDR1 MNHEY and CDR2 SVGEGT. This CDR3 is 15 amino acids long. Trimming removed 0 bases at V and 7 bases at J, with 13 bases between. The CDR3 loop reads CASSYSQGSMNIQYF. The CDR3, as DNA: TGTGCCAGCAGTTACTCTCAGGGATCGATGAACATTCAGTACTTC.